At least ten counts were recorded for the clone carrying this T cell receptor beta chain. The data are from a study of early T cells in non-severe SARS-CoV-2 infection. Each CDR3 protein gets one entry after TCRdb re-called the 5' RACE reads with MiXCR. The sample has tens of thousands of distinct CDR3 sequences, 8.5% to 12% seen once. Germline CDR1 SGDLS, CDR2 YYNGEE. This CDR3 comprises 15 residues. V lost 0 bases to trimming and J lost 5 bases; unmatched junction nucleotides: 4. The clonotype comes from an adult who was a healthcare worker with PCR-confirmed SARS-CoV-2 infection or an uninfected control (not recorded which). This sequence joins TRBV9 and TRBJ2-1; 8 bases agree with TRBD2. Specimen: whole blood, collected at baseline. The chain's CDR3 is CASSVGGSGNNEQFF. The CDR3 DNA is TGTGCCAGCAGCGTAGGAGGTAGCGGGAACAATGAGCAGTTCTTC. Using reference TRBV9 and TRBJ2-1 for the parts outside the CDR3, the full variable domain is DSGVTQTPKHLITATGQRVTLRCSPRSGDLSVYWYQQSLDQGLQFLIQYYNGEERAKGNILERFSAQQFPDLHSELNLSSLELGDSALYFCASSVGGSGNNEQFFGPGTRLTVL.